Sequencing of this T cell receptor beta chain was carried out in a study of shared clonotypes between healthy human individuals. Overall study context: CD4 naive cells filled three plates per donor, CD4 memory three, CD8 naive two and CD8 memory one.

The CDR3 contains 16 residues. J was trimmed by 4 bases and V by 2 bases; bases with no gene match: 6. CDR1 and CDR2 (germline): MDHEN, SYDVKM. Broader study findings: Shared clonotypes across all four donors exceeded non-shared ones in generation probability. The small donor group covered limited genetic and exposure diversity.

A remark on this clone: Its antigen is not known.

The table came from immunoSEQ multiplex PCR; TCRdb's copy has only in-frame clones and leaves some out. The sample includes fewer than 700,000 clones, 95% of them seen just once. CD45RO-negative, CCR7-positively selected cells formed the naive CD8 fraction, excluding terminally differentiated effector memory CD45RA+ cells. This clonotype was sampled from a woman in her 30s in good health. The J gene is TRBJ2-5, the V gene TRBV28; 11 bases map to TRBD2. What was sequenced was naive CD8+ T cells sorted from blood. The CDR3, as DNA: TGTGCCAGCAGTTTAGATACTAGCGGGAGACTAGAGACCCAGTACTTC. This gives the protein CASSLDTSGRLETQYF.